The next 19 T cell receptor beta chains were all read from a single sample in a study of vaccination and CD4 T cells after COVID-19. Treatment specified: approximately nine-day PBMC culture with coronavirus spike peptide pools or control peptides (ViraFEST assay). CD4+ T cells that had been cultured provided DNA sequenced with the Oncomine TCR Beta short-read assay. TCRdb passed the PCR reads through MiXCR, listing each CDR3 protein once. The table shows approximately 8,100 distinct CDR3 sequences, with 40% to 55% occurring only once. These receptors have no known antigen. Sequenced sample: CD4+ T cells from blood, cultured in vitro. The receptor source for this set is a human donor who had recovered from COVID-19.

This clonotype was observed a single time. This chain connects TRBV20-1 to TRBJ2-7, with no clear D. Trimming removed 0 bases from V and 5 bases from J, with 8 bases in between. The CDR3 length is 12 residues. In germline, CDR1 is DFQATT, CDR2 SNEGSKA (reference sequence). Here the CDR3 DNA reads TGCAGTGCTAGAGAGGTGGGCCACGAGCAGTACTTC. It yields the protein CSAREVGHEQYF.

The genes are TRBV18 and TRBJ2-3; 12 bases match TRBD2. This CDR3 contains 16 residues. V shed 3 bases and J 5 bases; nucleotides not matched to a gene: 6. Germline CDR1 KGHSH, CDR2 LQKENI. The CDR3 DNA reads TGTGCCAGCTCACCGAAGACTAGCGGGAGTGGAGATACGCAGTATTTT. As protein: CASSPKTSGSGDTQYF.

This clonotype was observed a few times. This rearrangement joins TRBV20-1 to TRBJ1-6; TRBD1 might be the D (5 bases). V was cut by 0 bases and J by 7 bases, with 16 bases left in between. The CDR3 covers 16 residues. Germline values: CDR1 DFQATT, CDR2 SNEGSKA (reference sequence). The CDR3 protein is CSARDLWGSINSPLHF. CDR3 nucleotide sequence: TGCAGTGCTAGAGATCTTTGGGGGTCCATAAATTCACCCCTCCACTTT.

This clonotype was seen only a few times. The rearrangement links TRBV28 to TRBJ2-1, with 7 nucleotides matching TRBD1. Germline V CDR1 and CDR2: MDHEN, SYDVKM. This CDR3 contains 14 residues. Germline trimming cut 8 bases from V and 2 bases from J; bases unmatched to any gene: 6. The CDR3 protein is CASSTGRTYNEQFF. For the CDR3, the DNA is TGTGCCAGCTCGACAGGGCGGACCTACAATGAGCAGTTCTTC.

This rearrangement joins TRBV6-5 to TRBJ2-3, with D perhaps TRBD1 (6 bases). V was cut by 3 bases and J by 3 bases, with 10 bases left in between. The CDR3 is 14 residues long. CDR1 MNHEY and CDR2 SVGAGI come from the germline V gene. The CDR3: CASSYRTATDTQYF. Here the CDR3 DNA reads TGTGCCAGCAGTTATAGGACAGCTACAGATACGCAGTATTTT.

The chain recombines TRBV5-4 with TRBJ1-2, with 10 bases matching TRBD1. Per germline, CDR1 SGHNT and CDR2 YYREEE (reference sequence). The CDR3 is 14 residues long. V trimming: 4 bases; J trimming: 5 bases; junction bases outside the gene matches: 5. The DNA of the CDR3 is TGTGCCAGCAGCGTGGGGGGACAGGGGTATGGCTACACCTTC. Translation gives CASSVGGQGYGYTF. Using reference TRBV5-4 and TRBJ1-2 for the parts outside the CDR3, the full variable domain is ETGVTQSPTHLIKTRGQQVTLRCSSQSGHNTVSWYQQALGQGPQFIFQYYREEENGRGNFPPRFSGLQFPNYSSELNVNALELDDSALYLCASSVGGQGYGYTFGSGTRLTVV.

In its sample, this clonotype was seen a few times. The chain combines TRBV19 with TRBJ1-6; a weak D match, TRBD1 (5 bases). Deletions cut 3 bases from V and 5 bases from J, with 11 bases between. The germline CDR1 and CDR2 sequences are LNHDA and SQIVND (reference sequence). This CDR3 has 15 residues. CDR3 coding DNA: TGTGCCAGTAGTATTGGCAGGGAGGATAATTCACCCCTCCACTTT. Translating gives CASSIGREDNSPLHF.

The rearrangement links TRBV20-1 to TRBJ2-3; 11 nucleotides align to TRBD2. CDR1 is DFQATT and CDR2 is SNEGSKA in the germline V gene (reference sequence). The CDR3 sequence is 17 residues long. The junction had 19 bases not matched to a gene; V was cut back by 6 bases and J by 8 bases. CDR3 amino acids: CSADRGRTSGSFVTQYF. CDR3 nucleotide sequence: TGCAGTGCGGACAGGGGAAGAACTAGCGGGAGTTTTGTTACGCAGTATTTT.

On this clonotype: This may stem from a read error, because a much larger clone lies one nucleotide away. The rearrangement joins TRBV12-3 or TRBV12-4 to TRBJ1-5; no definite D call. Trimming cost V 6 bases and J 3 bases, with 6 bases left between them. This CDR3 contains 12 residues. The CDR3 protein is CASSLYNQPQHF. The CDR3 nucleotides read TGTGCCAGCAGCCTTTACAATCAGCCCCAGCATTTT.

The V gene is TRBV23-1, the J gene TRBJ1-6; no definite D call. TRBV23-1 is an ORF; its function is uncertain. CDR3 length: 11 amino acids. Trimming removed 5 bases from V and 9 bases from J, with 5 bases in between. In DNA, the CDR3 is TGCGCCAGCAGTAGGAGTTCACCCCTCCACTTT. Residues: CASSRSSPLHF.

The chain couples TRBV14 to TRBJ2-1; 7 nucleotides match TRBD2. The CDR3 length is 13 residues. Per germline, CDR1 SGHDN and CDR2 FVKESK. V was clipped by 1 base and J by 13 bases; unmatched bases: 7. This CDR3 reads CASSQVGAGRQFF. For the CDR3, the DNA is TGTGCCAGCAGCCAAGTAGGAGCGGGAAGACAGTTCTTC.

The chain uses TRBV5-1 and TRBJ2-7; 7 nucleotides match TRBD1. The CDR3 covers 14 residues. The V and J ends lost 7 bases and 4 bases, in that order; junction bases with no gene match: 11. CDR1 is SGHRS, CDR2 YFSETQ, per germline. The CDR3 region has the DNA TGCGCCAGCGGTGAGGGGGCCCTAGGGTACGAGCAGTACTTC. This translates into CASGEGALGYEQYF. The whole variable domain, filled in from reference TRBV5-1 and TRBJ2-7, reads KAGVTQTPRYLIKTRGQQVTLSCSPISGHRSVSWYQQTPGQGLQFLFEYFSETQRNKGNFPGRFSGRQFSNSRSEMNVSTLELGDSALYLCASGEGALGYEQYFGPGTRLTVT.

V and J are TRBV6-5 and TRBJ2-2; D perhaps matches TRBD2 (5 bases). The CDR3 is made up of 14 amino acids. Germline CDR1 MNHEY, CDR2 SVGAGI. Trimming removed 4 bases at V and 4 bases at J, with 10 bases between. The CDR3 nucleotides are TGTGCCAGCAGTTTGAGTAGCGTCACCGGGGAGCTGTTTTTT. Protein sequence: CASSLSSVTGELFF.

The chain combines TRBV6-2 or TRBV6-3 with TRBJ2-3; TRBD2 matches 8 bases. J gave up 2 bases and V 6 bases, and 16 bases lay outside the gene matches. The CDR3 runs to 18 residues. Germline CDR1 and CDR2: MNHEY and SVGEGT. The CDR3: CASSYKILAEKYTDTQYF. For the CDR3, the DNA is TGTGCCAGCAGCTACAAAATACTAGCGGAGAAATACACAGATACGCAGTATTTT.

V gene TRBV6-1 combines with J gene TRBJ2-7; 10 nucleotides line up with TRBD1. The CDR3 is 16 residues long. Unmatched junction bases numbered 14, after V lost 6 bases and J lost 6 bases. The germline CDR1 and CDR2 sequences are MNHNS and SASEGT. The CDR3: CASSPLGDRGQVEQYF. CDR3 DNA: TGTGCCAGCAGCCCCCTTGGCGACAGGGGGCAAGTCGAGCAGTACTTC.

The CDR3 is CASAISGTDNSPLHF. CDR3 in DNA: TGTGCCAGCGCGATCTCCGGGACAGATAATTCACCCCTCCACTTT. The rearrangement joins TRBV7-3 to TRBJ1-6; TRBD1 matches 7 bases. V lost 8 bases and J lost 5; bases outside the gene matches: 9. CDR3 size: 15 residues. In germline, CDR1 is SGHTA, CDR2 FQGTGA.

CDR3 DNA sequence: TGTGCCATCAGTGGTTCGAGCGGGGGGGCCCAAGAGACCCAGTACTTC. Translation gives CAISGSSGGAQETQYF. The chain couples TRBV10-3 to TRBJ2-5; 10 positions match TRBD2. V shed 4 bases and J 1 base; nucleotides not matched to a gene: 6. The CDR3 is made up of 16 amino acids. Looked up from germline, CDR1 is ENHRY and CDR2 is SYGVKD.

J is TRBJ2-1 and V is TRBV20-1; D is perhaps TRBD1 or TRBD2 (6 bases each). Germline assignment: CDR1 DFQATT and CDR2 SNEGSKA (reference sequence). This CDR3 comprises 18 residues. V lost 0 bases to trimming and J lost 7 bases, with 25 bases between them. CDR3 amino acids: CSARDEVIGDWQGNEQFF. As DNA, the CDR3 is TGCAGTGCTAGAGATGAAGTGATCGGGGACTGGCAGGGGAATGAGCAGTTCTTC.

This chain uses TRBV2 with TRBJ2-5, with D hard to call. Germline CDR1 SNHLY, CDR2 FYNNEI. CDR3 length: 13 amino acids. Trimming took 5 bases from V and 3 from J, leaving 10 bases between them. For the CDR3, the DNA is TGTGCCAGCAGTCCCCGGCCCGAAGAGACCCAGTACTTC. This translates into CASSPRPEETQYF.